The rows below give T cell receptor beta chains drawn from one sample of a study of blood T cell repertoires in COVID-19. TCRdb keeps only in-frame clones here, not all; method: immunoSEQ multiplex PCR. Here the sample spans about 35,000 clones, 83% being singletons. Sequenced sample: peripheral blood. These receptors came from a man aged 50 to 60 with acute or convalescent COVID-19. CDR3s include the opening cysteine and the closing phenylalanine or tryptophan. Each record gives: D gene, J gene, V gene, clone size, CDR3 DNA, CDR3 protein. A D gene is named only where the DNA matches it firmly. The listing skips clone size in some rows; elsewhere it reads once, few, many or a size class.

TRBD1 | TRBJ1-1 | TRBV7-9 | NA | TGTGCCAGCAGCTTGAGGGACAGGGGAAACACTGAAGCTTTCTTT | CASSLRDRGNTEAFF
NA | TRBJ1-5 | TRBV28 | NA | TGTGCCAGCAGGAAACAGGGTTATAGCAATCAGCCCCAGCATTTT | CASRKQGYSNQPQHF
NA | TRBJ2-7 | TRBV15 | NA | TGTGCCACCAGCAGAGATCTACAGCCCTCCTACGAGCAGTACTTC | CATSRDLQPSYEQYF
TRBD2 | TRBJ2-2 | TRBV7-6 | NA | TGTGCCAGCAGCCCTATGGTAGCGGGGGGCACCGGGGAGCTGTTTTTT | CASSPMVAGGTGELFF
NA | TRBJ1-5 | TRBV5-1 | NA | TGCGCCAGCAGCTTTACTGGGGCCCTCAATCAGCCCCAGCATTTT | CASSFTGALNQPQHF
TRBD2 | TRBJ2-7 | TRBV6-5 | NA | TGTGCCAGCAGCCGAGTCGGGGGGTTGTCCTACGAGCAGTACTTC | CASSRVGGLSYEQYF
NA | TRBJ1-2 | TRBV27 | NA | TGTGCCACCGGTCACAGGGCGGGGGTCGGGGGCTACACCTTC | CATGHRAGVGGYTF
NA | TRBJ2-1 | TRBV18 | few | TGTGCCAGCTCACCACGTCCGGATGAGCAGTTCTTC | CASSPRPDEQFF
NA | TRBJ1-5 | TRBV19 | NA | TGTGCCAGTAGGGCTCGGACAGTGGAGCCCCAGCATTTT | CASRARTVEPQHF
NA | TRBJ2-7 | TRBV4-1 | NA | TGCGCCAGCAGCCAAGATACGGGGGGCTTCTCCTACGAGCAGTACTTC | CASSQDTGGFSYEQYF
NA | TRBJ2-5 | TRBV18 | NA | TGTGCCAGCTCACCAACGGGAGAGACCCAGTACTTC | CASSPTGETQYF
NA | TRBJ1-2 | TRBV7-8 | NA | TGTGCCAGCAGCTTAGCGGGAGGGGCATATGGCTACACCTTC | CASSLAGGAYGYTF
TRBD1 | TRBJ2-3 | TRBV19 | once | TGTGCCAGTAGTATCGGACAGGGGGCTGGCACAGATACGCAGTATTTT | CASSIGQGAGTDTQYF
TRBD2 | TRBJ2-2 | TRBV5-4 | NA | TGTGCCAGCAGCTCCGGACTAGCGGGAAGGACCGGGGAGCTGTTTTTT | CASSSGLAGRTGELFF
NA | TRBJ2-1 | TRBV19 | NA | TGTGCCAGTACCCCAGTTGGAGGAAATGAGCAGTTCTTC | CASTPVGGNEQFF
TRBD1 | TRBJ2-2 | TRBV30 | NA | TGTGCCTGGAGTGTGACAGGGGGGAACACCGGGGAGCTGTTTTTT | CAWSVTGGNTGELFF
NA | TRBJ1-1 | TRBV10-2 | NA | TGCGCCAGCAGTGAGTATTGGGCTACTAACACTGAAGCTTTCTTT | CASSEYWATNTEAFF
NA | TRBJ1-4 | TRBV6-6 | NA | TGTGCCAGCAGTCGCTATATCGAAAATGCAAATGGGAGTGAAAAACTGTTTTTT | CASSRYIENANGSEKLFF
TRBD1 | TRBJ2-7 | TRBV14 | NA | TGTGCCAGCAGCCTTACACCGGGACAGGGGCCCTACGAGCAGTACTTC | CASSLTPGQGPYEQYF
NA | TRBJ1-6 | TRBV15 | NA | TGTGCCACCAGCAGAGATCAGGAATCACCCCTCCACTTT | CATSRDQESPLHF
NA | TRBJ2-2 | TRBV7-6 | once | TGTGCCAGCAGCTTAGAGCAGAACACCGGGGAGCTGTTTTTT | CASSLEQNTGELFF
TRBD2 | TRBJ2-2 | TRBV7-3 | NA | TGTGCCAGCAGCTTGGTAGCGGGAGCTGACACCGGGGAGCTGTTTTTT | CASSLVAGADTGELFF
NA | TRBJ2-7 | TRBV3-1/TRBV3-2 | few | TGTGCCAGCAGCCAAGCGAGCGAGCAGTACTTC | CASSQASEQYF
NA | TRBJ1-1 | TRBV12-1 | NA | TGTGCCAGCAGCTTTGCGAGCGAGATGAACACTGAAGCTTTCTTT | CASSFASEMNTEAFF
NA | TRBJ2-3 | TRBV24-1 | NA | TGTGCCACCAGTGATTTGTGGGACACCACAGATACGCAGTATTTT | CATSDLWDTTDTQYF
TRBD1 | TRBJ2-7 | TRBV19 | NA | TGTGCCAGTAGTATCACAGGGGGCGCATCGTCCTACGAGCAGTACTTC | CASSITGGASSYEQYF
NA | TRBJ2-2 | TRBV11-2 | NA | TGTGCCAGCATTCCAGGGCCACGTTCGGGGGAGCTGTTTTTT | CASIPGPRSGELFF
NA | TRBJ1-6 | TRBV18 | NA | TGTGCCAGCCACCTCCGGGTCGATAATTCACCCCTCCACTTT | CASHLRVDNSPLHF
TRBD1 | TRBJ2-1 | TRBV3-1/TRBV3-2 | NA | TGTGCCAGCAGCCCGGGACAGGGCCCCTACAATGAGCAGTTCTTC | CASSPGQGPYNEQFF
NA | TRBJ2-1 | TRBV10-1 | NA | TGCGCCAGCAGTGAGGATCGGAGGCTCAATGAGCAGTTCTTC | CASSEDRRLNEQFF
NA | TRBJ1-4 | TRBV4-2 | NA | TGTGCCAGCAGCCAAGTACAGACAACAACTAATGAAAAACTGTTTTTT | CASSQVQTTTNEKLFF
NA | TRBJ2-3 | TRBV18 | NA | TGTGCCAGCTCAACCAAGCAAGGGGAAGATACGCAGTATTTT | CASSTKQGEDTQYF
NA | TRBJ1-2 | TRBV9 | NA | TGTGCCAGCAGCGTAGATCGGGGGTCTTATGGCTACACCTTC | CASSVDRGSYGYTF
NA | TRBJ1-1 | TRBV2 | medium-sized | TGTGCCACCTCAGAGGGTGAAGCTTTCTTT | CATSEGEAFF
NA | TRBJ2-4 | TRBV4-1 | once | TGCGCCAGCAGCCAAGGGACAGCGCTAAACATTCAGTACTTC | CASSQGTALNIQYF
NA | TRBJ1-2 | TRBV2 | NA | TGTGCCAGCAGTGAACAGGGCCCTCACTATGGCTACACCTTC | CASSEQGPHYGYTF
NA | TRBJ1-2 | TRBV27 | once | TGTGCCAGCAGTTCGTCGGACATATGGGCTGGCTACACCTTC | CASSSSDIWAGYTF
NA | TRBJ2-1 | TRBV10-1 | once | TGCGCCAGCAGTCCTAGCGCGCTCTACAATGAGCAGTTCTTC | CASSPSALYNEQFF
TRBD2 | TRBJ2-3 | TRBV2 | NA | TGTGCCAGCAGTGAGGGACTAGCGTCTACCCCTAGCACAGATACGCAGTATTTT | CASSEGLASTPSTDTQYF
NA | TRBJ1-1 | TRBV19 | NA | TGTGCCAGTAAAAAGCAGGGTGGCGTGAACACTGAAGCTTTCTTT | CASKKQGGVNTEAFF
TRBD2 | TRBJ2-3 | TRBV4-2 | NA | TGTGCCAGCAGCCAGATCGGGTGGGAGGGCGTCCATACGCAGTATTTT | CASSQIGWEGVHTQYF
NA | TRBJ1-2 | TRBV5-5 | NA | TGTGCCAGCAGCTCCAAGGGGCGCCCCTATGGCTACACCTTC | CASSSKGRPYGYTF
TRBD2 | TRBJ2-7 | TRBV19 | NA | TGTGCCAGTAGTAAGCTAGCGGATAGCTCCTACGAGCAGTACTTC | CASSKLADSSYEQYF
NA | TRBJ2-1 | TRBV1 | NA | TGCACCAGCGCGTTGGTAGGACAGTCCAATGAGCAGTTCTTC | CTSALVGQSNEQFF
NA | TRBJ1-2 | TRBV15 | NA | TGTGCCACCAGCAGAGACAGAACTAACTATGGCTACACCTTC | CATSRDRTNYGYTF
TRBD2 | TRBJ2-3 | TRBV4-2 | NA | TGTGCCAGCAGCCACGGAGCGGGGACAGATACGCAGTATTTT | CASSHGAGTDTQYF
TRBD2 | TRBJ2-7 | TRBV28 | NA | TGTGCTACACACCGGGAGGGAGCCTACGAGCAGTACTTC | CATHREGAYEQYF
NA | TRBJ2-3 | TRBV11-2 | once | TGTGCCAGCAGCTCCTGGCGGCCTAAGCTCCCCTCGCAGTATTTT | CASSSWRPKLPSQYF
NA | TRBJ1-3 | TRBV16 | NA | TGTGCCAGCAGCCTCTACAGGGTACAAAGTCGAAACACCATATATTTT | CASSLYRVQSRNTIYF
NA | TRBJ1-6 | TRBV12-3/TRBV12-4 | NA | TGTGCCAGCAGTTTAACAGACAATTCACCCCTCCACTTT | CASSLTDNSPLHF
TRBD1 | TRBJ2-5 | TRBV19 | NA | TGTGCCAGTAGCCTGACAGGGGGCGAGGAGACCCAGTACTTC | CASSLTGGEETQYF
NA | TRBJ1-6 | TRBV28 | few | TGTGCCAGCAGTTTATCCCTACCGAATTCACCCCTCCACTTT | CASSLSLPNSPLHF
NA | TRBJ1-1 | TRBV5-1 | NA | TGCGCCAGCGGTCTTGGGGGCCGGAACACTGAAGCTTTCTTT | CASGLGGRNTEAFF
TRBD2 | TRBJ2-2 | TRBV5-4 | NA | TGTGCCAGCAGCTCGCAGACTAGCGGGTCCACCGGGGAGCTGTTTTTT | CASSSQTSGSTGELFF